One and the same sample provided the 17 T cell receptor beta chains below, sequenced in a study of blood T cell repertoires in COVID-19. The repertoire was sequenced with immunoSEQ multiplex PCR; TCRdb's copy has only in-frame clones and lacks some. The table has about 270,000 clones, about 89% seen once. Input material: peripheral blood. All receptors come from a man in his forties with active or convalescent COVID-19.

The rearrangement links TRBV2 to TRBJ2-7, with TRBD2 as a possible D gene (6 bases). CDR3 size: 12 residues. Trimming pared 7 bases from V and 6 bases from J, leaving 13 bases between. Germline V gene sequence: CDR1 SNHLY, CDR2 FYNNEI. The CDR3 spells CASTRLELEQYF. As DNA, the CDR3 is TGTGCCAGCACCAGACTAGAACTCGAGCAGTACTTC.

This chain uses TRBV6-5 with TRBJ2-3, with TRBD2 identical over 7 bases. This CDR3 is built from 14 residues. Per germline, CDR1 MNHEY and CDR2 SVGAGI. With 0 bases clipped from V and 4 bases from J, the junction kept 1 base outside the gene matches. Here the CDR3 reads CASSYSGGSDTQYF. CDR3 DNA sequence: TGTGCCAGCAGTTACTCGGGAGGGTCAGATACGCAGTATTTT.

The rearrangement uses TRBV28 and TRBJ2-5, with TRBD2 identical over 8 bases. The germline V gene has CDR1 MDHEN and CDR2 SYDVKM. V dropped 8 bases and J dropped 7; count of bases not matched to a gene: 12. The CDR3 runs to 14 residues. The CDR3 DNA follows: TGTGCCAGCCGATTACGGGGGGGCCGCGGGACCCAGTACTTC. Protein: CASRLRGGRGTQYF.

The chain carries TRBV5-6 and TRBJ1-4, with 10 bases lining up with TRBD1. The CDR3 consists of 15 residues. In germline, CDR1 is SGHDT, CDR2 YYEEEE. J was trimmed by 5 bases and V by 4 bases; bases with no gene match: 5. The CDR3 is CASSRTGQGNEKLFF. The DNA for the CDR3 is TGTGCCAGCAGCAGAACGGGACAGGGGAATGAAAAACTGTTTTTT.

The chain links TRBV9 to TRBJ1-1, with D perhaps TRBD1 (5 bases). Germline loops: CDR1 SGDLS, CDR2 YYNGEE. V lost 3 bases to trimming and J lost 1 base, with 10 bases between them. The CDR3 is made up of 14 amino acids. DNA of the CDR3: TGTGCCAGCAGCGCAGGGTTTTCGAACACTGAAGCTTTCTTT. As protein: CASSAGFSNTEAFF.

This chain links TRBV29-1 with TRBJ2-7; D might be TRBD2 (6 bases). The CDR3 is 14 residues long. Germline CDR1 SQVTM, CDR2 ANQGSEA. Trimming took off 7 bases at V and 3 bases at J, with 19 bases between the two ends. CDR3 region: CSAYVSGRGYEQYF. As DNA, the CDR3 is TGCAGCGCTTACGTTAGCGGACGAGGCTACGAGCAGTACTTC.

The rearrangement links TRBV28 to TRBJ2-2, with D possibly being TRBD2 (6 bases). This CDR3 region has 14 residues. Germline loops: CDR1 MDHEN, CDR2 SYDVKM. V lost 2 bases to trimming and J lost 4 bases, with 8 bases between them. DNA of the CDR3: TGTGCCAGCAGTTTAGGAGGGGCCACCGGGGAGCTGTTTTTT. Translated: CASSLGGATGELFF.

The V call is TRBV3-1 (or the pseudogene TRBV3-2), the J call TRBJ1-6, with 8 bases identical to TRBD1. CDR3 length equals 15 residues. The germline gives CDR1 LGHDT, CDR2 YNNKEL (reference sequence). The J segment lost 7 bases and the V segment lost 4 bases, leaving 6 bases of the junction unmatched. The CDR3 nucleotides are TGTGCCAGCAGCCCCAGGACAGGGAGGAATTCACCCCTCCACTTT. Its protein product is CASSPRTGRNSPLHF.

The chain joins TRBV5-1 to TRBJ2-3; weak D call: TRBD2 (6 bases). The CDR3 extends over 14 amino acids. Germline V gene data show CDR1 as SGHRS and CDR2 as YFSETQ. The V gene lost 4 bases and the J gene lost 4 bases, with 13 bases spanning the gap. The CDR3 loop reads CASSTLPGADTQYF. CDR3 nucleotide sequence: TGCGCCAGCAGCACCCTTCCGGGGGCAGATACGCAGTATTTT.

This clone came up a few times. The chain uses TRBV10-1 and TRBJ2-3, with 9 bases fitting TRBD1. This CDR3 has 16 amino acids. V was pared by 6 bases and J by 0 bases, with 7 bases of the junction left unmatched. Germline V CDR1 and CDR2: WNHNN, SYGVQD (reference sequence). This CDR3 reads CASSPQDRGSTDTQYF. The CDR3 coding sequence is TGCGCCAGCAGCCCTCAGGACAGGGGAAGCACAGATACGCAGTATTTT.

The count of this clone is one. In DNA form, the CDR3 reads TGTGCCAGCATCATGCACCGGGACAGGGGCAATCAGCCCCAGCATTTT. Its translation is CASIMHRDRGNQPQHF. This rearrangement joins TRBV28 to TRBJ1-5, with 9 nucleotides matching TRBD1. Per germline, CDR1 MDHEN and CDR2 SYDVKM. This CDR3 is built from 16 residues. The V gene end was trimmed by 7 bases and the J gene end by 2 bases; junction bases not matched to a gene: 9.

The chain combines TRBV6-4 with TRBJ1-4; D not resolved. In germline, CDR1 is MRHNA, CDR2 SNTAGT. Trimming removed 6 bases at V and 7 bases at J, with 12 bases between. The CDR3 has 13 residues. The CDR3 region has the DNA TGTGCCAGCAGCGCGGATCGGGGTGAAAAACTGTTTTTT. Translation gives CASSADRGEKLFF.

This chain uses TRBV10-3 with TRBJ2-1, with a tentative D call TRBD1 (5 bases). CDR1 and CDR2 (germline): ENHRY, SYGVKD. The CDR3 runs to 15 residues. Trimming stripped 6 bases from V and 6 bases from J, with 18 bases between. The CDR3 spells CAIRRGPDEINEQFF. DNA for the CDR3: TGTGCCATCAGAAGGGGCCCCGACGAAATCAATGAGCAGTTCTTC.

V gene TRBV29-1 combines with J gene TRBJ1-4; TRBD1 is a possible D gene (5 bases). Germline V gives CDR1 SQVTM, CDR2 ANQGSEA. The CDR3 spans 12 residues. Deletions cut 6 bases from V and 8 bases from J, with 13 bases between. CDR3 residues: CSVGGGEEKLFF. CDR3 coding DNA: TGCAGCGTCGGGGGAGGGGAAGAAAAACTGTTTTTT.

The rearrangement links TRBV7-9 to TRBJ2-3; possibly TRBD2 for D (6 bases). CDR1 is SEHNR, CDR2 FQNEAQ, per germline (reference sequence). The CDR3 runs 15 residues. The V and J ends lost 2 bases and 4 bases respectively, with 13 bases between them. CDR3 sequence reads: CASSLLTSIPDTQYF. The CDR3 DNA reads TGTGCCAGCAGCTTACTTACTAGCATCCCAGATACGCAGTATTTT.

The rearrangement joins TRBV5-6 to TRBJ1-6, with 8 bases fitting TRBD1. In germline, CDR1 is SGHDT, CDR2 YYEEEE. J gave up 6 bases and V 5 bases, and 16 bases lay outside the gene matches. The CDR3 extends over 18 amino acids. CDR3 residues: CASRKGQGSFFGNSPLHF. CDR3 DNA: TGTGCCAGCAGGAAAGGACAGGGTAGTTTTTTCGGTAATTCACCCCTCCACTTT.

For the CDR3, the DNA is TGTGCCAGTAGTCTCCGGACAACCAATCAGCCCCAGCATTTT. Translating it yields CASSLRTTNQPQHF. V and J are TRBV19 and TRBJ1-5; possibly TRBD1 for D (5 bases). CDR1 LNHDA and CDR2 SQIVND come from the germline V gene (reference sequence). The CDR3 contains 14 residues. V was shortened by 5 bases and J by 3 bases, with 11 bases between the two germline ends.